This T cell receptor beta chain was retrieved from a study of cytomegalovirus exposure and HLA in healthy donors. Vbeta (60) and Jbeta (13) primers were used in the PCR. TCRdb's table, derived via immunoSEQ multiplex PCR, lists solely in-frame clones and lacks some. The profile shows fewer than 150,000 clones, about four fifths of them singletons. A single count supports this clone. The V gene's germline CDR1 is MNHEY and CDR2 SMNVEV (reference sequence). V was cut by 0 bases and J by 5 bases, with 11 bases left in between. The CDR3 has 15 residues. This TCR was sampled from a man aged 40-49 years in good health and CMV-seropositive. This chain joins TRBV27 and TRBJ1-5; D is ambiguous. Sequencing was done on a sample of PBMCs. DNA for the CDR3: TGTGCCAGCAGTTTATCGAGCCGGGTAGATCAGCCCCAGCATTTT. Its protein product is CASSLSSRVDQPQHF.